These T cell receptor beta chains were read from a single sample in a study of cytomegalovirus exposure and HLA in healthy donors. The table came from immunoSEQ multiplex PCR; TCRdb's copy has only in-frame clones and leaves some out. The table lists 200,000 to 300,000 clones, around 91% of them singletons. The sequenced material came from PBMCs. These receptors all stem from a woman in her 30s in good health and CMV-seronegative. The CDR3 runs from the conserved cysteine through the conserved F or W. The D gene is left open where the match is weak. Clone size is given for some rows only: seen once, a few or many times, or a class if the clone is expanded.

d_call j_call v_call clone_size cdr3_length cdr3_aa cdr3_nt
NA TRBJ2-7 TRBV27 once 13 CASSLSAVYEQYF TGTGCCAGCAGTTTATCGGCCGTTTACGAGCAGTACTTC
NA TRBJ1-1 TRBV20-1 NA 11 CSAPLNTEAFF TGCAGTGCGCCACTGAACACTGAAGCTTTCTTT
NA TRBJ2-7 TRBV28 NA 12 CASSYLSYEQYF TGTGCCAGCAGTTATCTCTCCTACGAGCAGTACTTC
NA TRBJ1-1 TRBV27 once 14 CASAKRGTGTEAFF TGTGCCAGCGCAAAACGGGGGACGGGCACTGAAGCTTTCTTT
NA TRBJ1-5 TRBV28 once 15 CASSPPARINQPQHF TGTGCCAGCAGTCCCCCCGCCCGAATTAATCAGCCCCAGCATTTT
NA TRBJ2-5 TRBV5-4 NA 17 CASSRAQLGPAQETQYF TGTGCCAGCAGCCGCGCTCAGTTGGGACCAGCGCAAGAGACCCAGTACTTC
NA TRBJ1-5 TRBV28 NA 14 CASSFGDSNQPQHF TGTGCCAGCAGTTTTGGGGATAGCAATCAGCCCCAGCATTTT
NA TRBJ1-2 TRBV10-2 NA 14 CASSPSGDLYGYTF TGCGCCAGCAGTCCTTCAGGGGACCTCTATGGCTACACCTTC
NA TRBJ1-3 TRBV6-5 once 13 CASRRDSGNTIYF TGTGCCAGCCGTCGGGACTCTGGAAACACCATATATTTT
TRBD1 TRBJ2-1 TRBV5-1 NA 17 CASSPAAGQGLNNEQFF TGCGCCAGCAGCCCGGCGGCCGGACAGGGGCTCAACAATGAGCAGTTCTTC
NA TRBJ2-7 TRBV11-3 NA 13 CASSPRLPGEQYF TGTGCCAGCAGCCCTCGACTCCCGGGCGAGCAGTACTTC
NA TRBJ2-2 TRBV5-5 few 12 CASSPYTGELFF TGTGCCAGCAGTCCATACACCGGGGAGCTGTTTTTT
NA TRBJ2-7 TRBV2 NA 14 CASSEGSQAYEQYF TGTGCCAGCAGTGAAGGTTCCCAAGCCTACGAGCAGTACTTC
NA TRBJ2-1 TRBV9 NA 16 CASSVSSLRIHNEQFF TGTGCCAGCAGCGTATCTAGCCTGAGAATCCACAATGAGCAGTTCTTC
NA TRBJ2-1 TRBV7-6 NA 14 CASSLLAGYNEQFF TGTGCCAGCAGCTTACTCGCGGGATACAATGAGCAGTTCTTC
NA TRBJ1-5 TRBV5-6 NA 14 CASSVLYSNQPQHF TGTGCCAGCAGCGTCCTTTATAGCAATCAGCCCCAGCATTTT
TRBD2 TRBJ2-1 TRBV23-1 NA 13 CASVGLLYNEQFF TGCGCCAGCGTGGGACTACTTTACAATGAGCAGTTCTTC
NA TRBJ2-7 TRBV28 NA 14 CASSSVRVSYEQYF TGTGCCAGCAGTTCCGTACGCGTCTCCTACGAGCAGTACTTC
TRBD1 TRBJ2-5 TRBV18 few 16 CASSPLGRGYQETQYF TGTGCCAGCTCACCACTTGGCAGGGGGTACCAAGAGACCCAGTACTTC
NA TRBJ2-2 TRBV11-3 NA 13 CATNQGSTGELFF TGTGCCACCAATCAGGGGTCCACCGGGGAGCTGTTTTTT
TRBD1 TRBJ1-1 TRBV6-6 NA 12 CASSYTDRGGFF TGTGCCAGCAGTTACACCGACAGGGGAGGTTTCTTT
NA TRBJ2-5 TRBV7-2 NA 12 CASSYISGTQYF TGTGCCAGCAGCTATATCTCGGGGACCCAGTACTTC
NA TRBJ1-5 TRBV4-3 few 14 CASSQAQDNQPQHF TGCGCCAGCAGCCAAGCCCAGGACAATCAGCCCCAGCATTTT
NA TRBJ2-2 TRBV19 NA 11 CASTGSGELFF TGTGCCAGCACGGGATCCGGGGAGCTGTTTTTT
NA TRBJ1-2 TRBV10-2 NA 13 CASSELANYGYTF TGCGCCAGCAGTGAGTTAGCTAACTATGGCTACACCTTC
TRBD1 TRBJ2-7 TRBV7-9 NA 13 CASSSGGNYEQYF TGTGCCAGCAGCTCAGGGGGCAACTACGAGCAGTACTTC
TRBD1 TRBJ1-4 TRBV7-8 NA 16 CASSLAGQGASEKLFF TGTGCCAGCAGCTTAGCGGGACAGGGGGCCAGTGAAAAACTGTTTTTT
NA TRBJ2-7 TRBV6-5 NA 14 CASSYSPGGYEQYF TGTGCCAGCAGTTACTCCCCAGGGGGGTACGAGCAGTACTTC
NA TRBJ1-2 TRBV5-6 once 12 CASSLGVDGYTF TGTGCCAGCAGCTTGGGGGTGGATGGCTACACCTTC
NA TRBJ2-5 TRBV7-2 NA 13 CASSLTGVETQYF TGTGCCAGCAGCTTGACGGGAGTGGAGACCCAGTACTTC
NA TRBJ2-7 TRBV5-1 NA 14 CASSSSTNSYEQYF TGCGCCAGCAGCTCCTCGACAAATTCCTACGAGCAGTACTTC
NA TRBJ2-5 TRBV2 NA 12 CASTNRVETQYF TGTGCCAGCACCAACAGGGTGGAGACCCAGTACTTC
TRBD2 TRBJ2-7 TRBV11-2 NA 14 CASSPWEGLGEQYF TGTGCCAGCAGCCCATGGGAGGGTCTCGGCGAGCAGTACTTC
TRBD2 TRBJ2-5 TRBV4-2 few 18 CASSLGLAGGPDQETQYF TGTGCCAGCAGCCTTGGACTAGCGGGAGGGCCCGACCAAGAGACCCAGTACTTC